The source of this T cell receptor beta chain is a study of cytomegalovirus exposure and HLA in healthy donors. Points on this clone: Its antigen is not known.

Study-wide results and limits: The study assumed roughly uniform donor sequencing depth for presence/absence analyses.

The CDR3 is made up of 11 amino acids. V shed 6 bases and J shed 4 bases, with 9 bases lying between them. Germline V gives CDR1 DFQATT, CDR2 SNEGSKA (reference sequence). 13 Jbeta primers and 60 Vbeta primers were used for the PCR. The assay was immunoSEQ multiplex PCR, and TCRdb's table has in-frame clones only and misses some. The sample table includes 130,000 to 150,000 clones. Sequencing was carried out using PBMCs. The rearrangement joins TRBV20-1 to TRBJ1-2, with D possibly TRBD1 on 6 matching bases. The sequence was collected from a male donor in good health and CMV-seronegative. The CDR3 loop is CSATGSYGYTF. The CDR3 coding sequence is TGCAGTGCCACAGGGTCCTATGGCTACACCTTC.